Below, 27 T cell receptor beta chains from the same sample are listed, as sequenced in a study of cytomegalovirus exposure and HLA in healthy donors. The PCR contained 60 Vbeta and 13 Jbeta primers. Method: immunoSEQ multiplex PCR; TCRdb's copy keeps in-frame clones and lacks some. The sample consists of around 92,000 clones, around 84% of them appearing once. Sequenced sample: PBMCs. Receptors originate from a young man in good health and CMV-seronegative.

The chain uses TRBV29-1 and TRBJ2-1, with D possibly matching TRBD1 (8 bases). The ends were cut back, 7 bases at V and 4 bases at J, with 20 bases in the middle. The CDR3 is made up of 15 amino acids. The germline CDR1 and CDR2 sequences are SQVTM and ANQGSEA. The CDR3 region has the DNA TGCAGCGGGGACGTACAGGGGGGGACTTACAATGAGCAGTTCTTC. As protein: CSGDVQGGTYNEQFF.

In this sample, this clone turned up once. The V and J genes are TRBV19 and TRBJ2-5, with D possibly TRBD1 on 6 matching bases. Germline lookup yields CDR1 LNHDA and CDR2 SQIVND (reference sequence). V lost 3 bases and J lost 5, with 16 bases in between. This CDR3 has 15 amino acids. As DNA, the CDR3 is TGTGCCAGTAGTATCAGGAACAGGGAAGGGGAGACCCAGTACTTC. Protein: CASSIRNREGETQYF. The complete variable domain, with remaining parts taken from reference TRBV19 and TRBJ2-5, reads DGGITQSPKYLFRKEGQNVTLSCEQNLNHDAMYWYRQDPGQGLRLIYYSQIVNDFQKGDIAEGYSVSREKKESFPLTVTSAQKNPTAFYLCASSIRNREGETQYFGPGTRLLVL.

The chain combines TRBV5-1 with TRBJ1-1; 8 positions match TRBD1. The CDR3 extends over 15 amino acids. V lost 5 bases and J lost 1; bases outside the gene matches: 7. In germline, CDR1 is SGHRS, CDR2 YFSETQ. CDR3 nucleotides: TGCGCCAGCAGATTTCAGGGGGCCCCGAACACTGAAGCTTTCTTT. Translated: CASRFQGAPNTEAFF.

The V and J genes are TRBV7-9 and TRBJ1-5; tentative D call: TRBD1 (5 bases). Per the germline V gene, CDR1 is SEHNR and CDR2 is FQNEAQ (reference sequence). CDR3 length: 17 amino acids. V was cut by 4 bases and J by 0 bases, with 16 bases left in between. This CDR3 reads CASSSHGDSYSNQPQHF. CDR3 coding DNA: TGTGCCAGCAGCTCTCACGGCGACAGCTATAGCAATCAGCCCCAGCATTTT.

The V call is TRBV9, the J call TRBJ1-1; 7 bases agree with TRBD1. V shed 0 bases, J shed 6 bases, and the junction held 2 bases outside the gene matches. The CDR3 is 13 residues long. Germline assignment: CDR1 SGDLS and CDR2 YYNGEE. The CDR3 region is CASSVEGASEAFF. For the CDR3, the DNA is TGTGCCAGCAGCGTAGAGGGGGCCTCTGAAGCTTTCTTT.

This clone occurred a few times. J is TRBJ1-2 and V is TRBV10-1; perhaps TRBD1 as D (6 bases). This CDR3 is 13 amino acids long. Trimming removed 6 bases at V and 8 bases at J, with 16 bases between. CDR1 and CDR2 (germline): WNHNN, SYGVQD (reference sequence). CDR3 sequence reads: CASSDYRAGGYTF. The CDR3 region has the DNA TGCGCCAGCAGCGATTACAGGGCTGGGGGCTACACCTTC.

The chain recombines TRBV6-1 with TRBJ1-5, with 7 bases lining up with TRBD1. CDR1 MNHNS and CDR2 SASEGT come from the germline V gene. This CDR3 spans 14 amino acids. With 0 bases clipped from V and 6 bases from J, the junction kept 2 bases outside the gene matches. The CDR3 nucleotides are TGTGCCAGCAGTGAAGCCAGGGGGATTCAGCCCCAGCATTTT. Translated, it gives CASSEARGIQPQHF.

This clone was found a few times. The J gene is TRBJ1-3, the V gene TRBV7-6; D remains ambiguous. Trimming removed 5 bases at V and 0 bases at J, with 11 bases between. The CDR3 is 15 amino acids. Germline CDR1 SGHVS, CDR2 FNYEAQ. In nucleotides, the CDR3 is TGTGCCAGCAGCGCAGGATTATCCTCTGGAAACACCATATATTTT. Translation gives CASSAGLSSGNTIYF.

The chain has TRBV9 and TRBJ2-5; D is uncertain. This CDR3 is 13 amino acids long. V shed 1 base and J shed 3 bases, with 7 bases lying between them. Germline V gives CDR1 SGDLS, CDR2 YYNGEE. Here the CDR3 DNA reads TGTGCCAGCAGCGTAAATTTCGAAGAGACCCAGTACTTC. Its translation: CASSVNFEETQYF.

The chain employs TRBV19 and TRBJ1-2, with TRBD1 matching over 8 bases. Germline loops: CDR1 LNHDA, CDR2 SQIVND (reference sequence). Unmatched junction bases numbered 9, after V lost 5 bases and J lost 7 bases. The CDR3 contains 14 residues. CDR3: CASSPVDRASGYTF. The CDR3 coding sequence is TGTGCCAGTAGTCCCGTGGACAGGGCTAGTGGCTACACCTTC.

The rearrangement links TRBV30 to TRBJ2-2; D is uncertain. The V gene lost 8 bases and the J gene lost 2 bases, with 12 bases spanning the gap. CDR3 size: 13 residues. Germline lookup yields CDR1 GTSNPN and CDR2 SVGIG (reference sequence). CDR3: CAHRATNTGELFF. DNA of the CDR3: TGTGCCCACCGAGCCACCAACACCGGGGAGCTGTTTTTT.

The chain carries TRBV5-1 and TRBJ1-2; no definite D call. CDR3 length equals 13 residues. V was clipped by 3 bases and J by 3 bases, with 9 bases between them. Germline V gene data show CDR1 as SGHRS and CDR2 as YFSETQ. The CDR3 reads CASSSGLDYGYTF. Written as DNA, the CDR3 is TGCGCCAGCAGCTCCGGGTTGGACTATGGCTACACCTTC.

This chain uses TRBV29-1 with TRBJ1-2; D possibly corresponds to TRBD1 (5 bases). Between the trimmed V and J ends, which lost 3 bases and 9 bases, there was a span of 14 bases. The CDR3 extends over 12 amino acids. Germline CDR1 is SQVTM and CDR2 is ANQGSEA. The CDR3 loop is CSVEAGRGSYTF. The DNA of the CDR3 is TGCAGCGTTGAGGCGGGGCGGGGTAGCTACACCTTC. Full variable domain (rest looked up from reference TRBV29-1 and TRBJ1-2): SAVISQKPSRDICQRGTSLTIQCQVDSQVTMMFWYRQQPGQSLTLIATANQGSEATYESGFVIDKFPISRPNLTFSTLTVSNMSPEDSSIYLCSVEAGRGSYTFGSGTRLTVV.

This clone was picked up one time. The chain employs TRBV7-9 and TRBJ1-2, with 7 bases aligning to TRBD1. With V trimmed by 3 bases and J by 8 bases, 9 bases remained unmatched. The CDR3 runs to 14 residues. CDR1 and CDR2 (germline): SEHNR, FQNEAQ (reference sequence). CDR3 amino acids: CASSFPFDREGYTF. The DNA for the CDR3 is TGTGCCAGCAGCTTCCCGTTCGACAGGGAAGGCTACACCTTC.

The chain employs TRBV18 and TRBJ1-2; no reliable D call. The V gene's germline CDR1 is KGHSH and CDR2 LQKENI. CDR3 length: 16 residues. V was trimmed by 3 bases and J by 0 bases, leaving 14 bases between them. The CDR3 protein is CASSPSTVRANYGYTF. In nucleotides, the CDR3 is TGTGCCAGCTCACCGAGTACGGTGAGAGCTAACTATGGCTACACCTTC.

The J gene is TRBJ1-5, the V gene TRBV4-2; TRBD1 might be the D (5 bases). V gave up 0 bases and J gave up 11 bases, with 17 bases separating them. This CDR3 comprises 15 residues. Germline V gene data show CDR1 as LGHNA and CDR2 as YNFKEQ. The CDR3 DNA reads TGTGCCAGCAGCCAAGACGGGCAGGGCGTGATGGCCCAGCATTTT. It codes for CASSQDGQGVMAQHF.

This clone has a single count. The rearrangement links TRBV5-1 to TRBJ2-5; 14 nucleotides line up with TRBD2. V lost 4 bases and J lost 0; bases outside the gene matches: 11. This CDR3 region has 19 residues. Germline V gene sequence: CDR1 SGHRS, CDR2 YFSETQ. The CDR3 nucleotides are TGCGCCAGCAGCCTTTTCGGACTAGCGGGGGGCCGGTACCAAGAGACCCAGTACTTC. This codes for CASSLFGLAGGRYQETQYF.

This chain connects TRBV27 to TRBJ2-2, with TRBD1 matching over 7 bases. Germline V gene sequence: CDR1 MNHEY, CDR2 SMNVEV (reference sequence). V was pared by 9 bases and J by 4 bases, with 11 bases of the junction left unmatched. This CDR3 is 15 amino acids long. The DNA for the CDR3 is TGTGCCAGTTATGCCCCGACAGGGTCCACCGGGGAGCTGTTTTTT. Protein: CASYAPTGSTGELFF.

The chain carries TRBV7-2 and TRBJ2-5; possibly TRBD2 for D (6 bases). V lost 1 base to trimming and J lost 4 bases, with 7 bases between them. CDR1 SGHTA and CDR2 FQGNSA come from the germline V gene. The CDR3 has 13 residues. CDR3 nucleotides: TGTGCCAGCAGCTTAGGGCGGGGAGAGACCCAGTACTTC. It yields the protein CASSLGRGETQYF.

The V and J genes are TRBV19 and TRBJ2-7, with a weak D call TRBD1 (5 bases). Deletions cut 3 bases from V and 6 bases from J, with 9 bases between. This CDR3 spans 12 amino acids. Looked up from germline, CDR1 is LNHDA and CDR2 is SQIVND (reference sequence). Written as DNA, the CDR3 is TGTGCCAGTAGTATGGGAAGGGGCGAGCAGTACTTC. Translated: CASSMGRGEQYF.

This clone was detected only once. The V call is TRBV7-6, the J call TRBJ2-7, with D possibly being TRBD1 (5 bases). V was cut by 5 bases and J by 3 bases, with 29 bases left in between. This CDR3 comprises 19 residues. Germline V CDR1 and CDR2: SGHVS, FNYEAQ. CDR3 loop: CASSHGVTSDSAYFYEQYF. The CDR3 region has the DNA TGTGCCAGCAGCCATGGAGTAACCTCCGACAGTGCTTACTTCTACGAGCAGTACTTC.

The J gene is TRBJ2-3, the V gene TRBV29-1, with TRBD2 identical over 11 bases. Germline-derived CDR1 and CDR2 are SQVTM and ANQGSEA. J was trimmed by 4 bases and V by 6 bases; bases with no gene match: 6. This CDR3 contains 14 residues. The CDR3 bases are TGCAGCGTGAAACTAGCGGGGGTATCAGATACGCAGTATTTT. As protein: CSVKLAGVSDTQYF.

This clone was seen only once. The chain uses TRBV5-4 and TRBJ2-1, with 7 bases aligning to TRBD1. Germline CDR1 and CDR2: SGHNT and YYREEE (reference sequence). The V and J ends lost 4 bases and 8 bases, in that order; junction bases with no gene match: 12. The length of the CDR3 is 15 residues. Written as DNA, the CDR3 is TGTGCCAGCAGCCCTACGGCCGACAGGGTCCATGAGCAGTTCTTC. Translated: CASSPTADRVHEQFF. The entire variable domain, with the rest obtained from reference TRBV5-4 and TRBJ2-1, is as follows: ETGVTQSPTHLIKTRGQQVTLRCSSQSGHNTVSWYQQALGQGPQFIFQYYREEENGRGNFPPRFSGLQFPNYSSELNVNALELDDSALYLCASSPTADRVHEQFFGPGTRLTVL.

The chain combines TRBV6-5 with TRBJ2-1; TRBD1 agrees at 9 bases. J gave up 12 bases and V 4 bases, and 7 bases lay outside the gene matches. CDR1 MNHEY and CDR2 SVGAGI come from the germline V gene. CDR3 size: 13 residues. CDR3 sequence (DNA): TGTGCCAGCAGTTGGGGACAGGGAACGGGGCAGTTCTTC. This translates into CASSWGQGTGQFF.

The CDR3: CASSLGPTGQVEKLFF. CDR3 bases: TGTGCCAGCAGCCTAGGCCCCACGGGACAGGTTGAAAAACTGTTTTTT. The rearrangement joins TRBV27 to TRBJ1-4; 8 positions agree with TRBD1. The J segment lost 7 bases and the V segment lost 6 bases, leaving 13 bases of the junction unmatched. The CDR3 loop spans 16 amino acids. CDR1 is MNHEY and CDR2 is SMNVEV in the germline V gene (reference sequence).

The chain has TRBV5-6 and TRBJ2-2; TRBD2 aligns across 11 bases. Germline trimming cut 4 bases from V and 9 bases from J; bases unmatched to any gene: 8. Germline-derived CDR1 and CDR2 are SGHDT and YYEEEE. This CDR3 is built from 15 residues. The CDR3 region is CASSHPSGGPWELFF. The CDR3 coding sequence is TGTGCCAGCAGCCACCCTAGCGGGGGGCCCTGGGAGCTGTTTTTT.

The V and J genes are TRBV9 and TRBJ2-7; TRBD1 agrees at 10 bases. CDR3 size: 14 residues. CDR1 and CDR2 (germline): SGDLS, YYNGEE. V lost 5 bases to trimming and J lost 6 bases; unmatched junction nucleotides: 8. The CDR3 loop reads CASSEHGQGVEQYF. CDR3 nucleotides: TGTGCCAGCAGTGAACACGGACAGGGGGTCGAGCAGTACTTC.